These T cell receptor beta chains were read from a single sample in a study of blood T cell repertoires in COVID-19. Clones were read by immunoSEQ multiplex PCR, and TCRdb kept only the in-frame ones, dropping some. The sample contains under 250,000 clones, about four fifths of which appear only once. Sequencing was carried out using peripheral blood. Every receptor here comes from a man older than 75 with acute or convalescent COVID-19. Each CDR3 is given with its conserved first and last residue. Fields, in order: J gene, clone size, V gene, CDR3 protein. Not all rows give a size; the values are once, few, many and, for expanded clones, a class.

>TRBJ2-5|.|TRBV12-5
CASGFLGLALTQETQYF
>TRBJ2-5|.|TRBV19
CASTLGRGQETQYF
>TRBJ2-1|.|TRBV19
CASMAGGKKMYNEQFF
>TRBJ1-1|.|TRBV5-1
CASSLVPDTLNTEAFF
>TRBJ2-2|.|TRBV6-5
CASSYSRRTGELFF
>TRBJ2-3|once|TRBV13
CASSLRRSGGVTDTQYF
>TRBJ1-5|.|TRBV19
CASKTFRGGNQPQHF
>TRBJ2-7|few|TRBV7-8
CASSVTGGYEQYF
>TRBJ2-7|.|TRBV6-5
CATRDTNYYEQYF
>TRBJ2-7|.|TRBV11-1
CASRRQGAHYEQYF
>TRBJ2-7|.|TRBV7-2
CASSPGTVSYEQYF
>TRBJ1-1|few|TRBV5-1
CASSPQSGTEAFF
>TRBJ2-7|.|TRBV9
CASSVRGRALTNEQYF
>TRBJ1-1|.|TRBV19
CASSRGGALVTEAFF
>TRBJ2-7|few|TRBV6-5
CASSYSTPRSSYEQYF
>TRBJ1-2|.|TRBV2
CASTTGSYGYTF
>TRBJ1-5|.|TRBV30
CAWTHGNSNQPQHF
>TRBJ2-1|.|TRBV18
CASSPGAGSYNEQFF
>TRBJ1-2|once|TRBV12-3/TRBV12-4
CASGGMGGYTF
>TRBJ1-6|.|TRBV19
CASRLRQGRDSYNSPLHF
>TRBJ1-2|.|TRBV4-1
CASSQDRWADLYGYTF
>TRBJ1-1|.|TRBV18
CASSSWGVNTEAFF
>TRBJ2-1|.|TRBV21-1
CASSQTKASSYNEQFF
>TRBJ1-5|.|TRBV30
CAWNFSTPNQPQHF
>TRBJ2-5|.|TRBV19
CASSIDRGETQYF
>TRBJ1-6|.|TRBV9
CASSAGPGTGGSPLHF
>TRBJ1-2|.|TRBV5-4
CASSWDRGFEGYTF
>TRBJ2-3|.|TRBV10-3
CAIRTNKVQGITDTQYF
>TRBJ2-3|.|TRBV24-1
CATSDSGGITDTQYF
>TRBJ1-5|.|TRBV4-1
CASSQAPPGDQPQHF
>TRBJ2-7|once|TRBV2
CASSEWTGGEYEQYF
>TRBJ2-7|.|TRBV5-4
CASSFAPGQGFYEQYF
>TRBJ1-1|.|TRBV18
CASSPLLTGGTWETEAFF
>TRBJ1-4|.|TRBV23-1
CASSQPYGGQGEKLFF
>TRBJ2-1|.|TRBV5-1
CASSLNAGGYNEQFF
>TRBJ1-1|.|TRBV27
CASSLRENTEAFF
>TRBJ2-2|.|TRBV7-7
CASSPGLGDAGELFF
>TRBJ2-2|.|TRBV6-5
CASSYSTQGSGELFF
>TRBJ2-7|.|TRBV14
CASSRSQGLFYEQYF
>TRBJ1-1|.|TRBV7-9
CASSLQPGQGSTEAFF
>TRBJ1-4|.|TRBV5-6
CASSRPNEKLFF
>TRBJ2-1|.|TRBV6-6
CASQGVGYNEQFF
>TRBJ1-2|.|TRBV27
CASSPRQGGLYGYTF
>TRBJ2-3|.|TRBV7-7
CASSSGGFRDTQYF
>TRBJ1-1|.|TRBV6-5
CASSRDRGTTEAFF
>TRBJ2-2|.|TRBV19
CASRRGRHTGELFF
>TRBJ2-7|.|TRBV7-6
CASSSGTGSSYEQYF
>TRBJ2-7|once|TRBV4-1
CASSPLGGGRYEQYF
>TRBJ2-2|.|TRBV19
CASSIMDRATGELFF
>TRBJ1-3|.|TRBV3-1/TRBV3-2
CASASGGGNTIYF
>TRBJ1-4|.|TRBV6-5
CASRPTGAGEKLFF